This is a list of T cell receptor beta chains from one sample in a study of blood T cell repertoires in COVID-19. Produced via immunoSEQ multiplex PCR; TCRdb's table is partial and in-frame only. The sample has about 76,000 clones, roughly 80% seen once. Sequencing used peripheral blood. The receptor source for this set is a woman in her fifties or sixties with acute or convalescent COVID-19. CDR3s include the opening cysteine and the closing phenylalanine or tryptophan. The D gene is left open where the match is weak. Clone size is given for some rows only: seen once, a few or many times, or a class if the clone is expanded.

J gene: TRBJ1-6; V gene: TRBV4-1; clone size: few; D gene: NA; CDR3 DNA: TGCGCCAGCAGCCAAGGGCAGGGAAATTCACCCCTCCACTTT; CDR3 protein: CASSQGQGNSPLHF
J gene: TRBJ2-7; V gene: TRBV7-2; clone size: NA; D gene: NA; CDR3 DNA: TGTGCCAGCAGCTTAGGTGGGCAGTTCTACGAGCAGTACTTC; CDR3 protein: CASSLGGQFYEQYF
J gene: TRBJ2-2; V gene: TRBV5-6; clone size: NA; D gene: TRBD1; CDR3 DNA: TGTGCCAGCAGCTTGGCGGGACAGGGGGCTCGCACCGGGGAGCTGTTTTTT; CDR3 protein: CASSLAGQGARTGELFF
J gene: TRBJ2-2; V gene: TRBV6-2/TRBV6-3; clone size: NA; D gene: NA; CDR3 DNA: TGTGCCAGCAGTTACGACAGCCAGAACACCGGGGAGCTGTTTTTT; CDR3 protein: CASSYDSQNTGELFF
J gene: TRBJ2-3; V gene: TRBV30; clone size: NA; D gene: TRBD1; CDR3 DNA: TGTGGGACAGGGGTGGCAGATACGCAGTATTTT; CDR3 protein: CGTGVADTQYF
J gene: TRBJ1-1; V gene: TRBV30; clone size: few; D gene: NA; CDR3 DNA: TGTGCCTGGACCCTACGGGGGTCCGAAGCTTTCTTT; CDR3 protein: CAWTLRGSEAFF
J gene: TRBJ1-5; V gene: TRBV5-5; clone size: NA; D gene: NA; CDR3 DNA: TGTGCCAGCAGCCAAAGGGGGTATAGCAATCAGCCCCAGCATTTT; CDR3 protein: CASSQRGYSNQPQHF
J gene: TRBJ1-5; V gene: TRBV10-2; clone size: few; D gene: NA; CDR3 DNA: TGCGCCAGCAGTGAGTCAGGAGGACAGCCCCAGCATTTT; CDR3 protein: CASSESGGQPQHF
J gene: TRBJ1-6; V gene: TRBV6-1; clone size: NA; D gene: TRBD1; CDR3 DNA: TGTGCCAGCAGTGAACAGGGGGCGAATTCACCCCTCCACTTT; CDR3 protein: CASSEQGANSPLHF
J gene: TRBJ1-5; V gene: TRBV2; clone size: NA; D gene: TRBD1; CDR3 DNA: TGTGCCAGCAGCTTGGACAGGGGGGGGAATCAGCCCCAGCATTTT; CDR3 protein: CASSLDRGGNQPQHF
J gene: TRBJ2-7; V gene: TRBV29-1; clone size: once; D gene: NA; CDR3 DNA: TGCAGCGTTGACAGGGGTGACTACGAGCAGTACTTC; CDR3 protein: CSVDRGDYEQYF
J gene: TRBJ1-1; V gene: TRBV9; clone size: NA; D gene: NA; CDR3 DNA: TGTGCCAGCAGCGTAGACTATAACACTGAAGCTTTCTTT; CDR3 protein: CASSVDYNTEAFF
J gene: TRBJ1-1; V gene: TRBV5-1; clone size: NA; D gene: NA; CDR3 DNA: TGCGCCAGCAGCCTGACGACAAGAAACACTGAAGCTTTCTTT; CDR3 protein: CASSLTTRNTEAFF
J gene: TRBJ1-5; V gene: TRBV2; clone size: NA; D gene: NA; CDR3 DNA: TGTGCCAGCAGTGGGGCAGGGCAATATCAGCCCCAGCATTTT; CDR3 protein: CASSGAGQYQPQHF
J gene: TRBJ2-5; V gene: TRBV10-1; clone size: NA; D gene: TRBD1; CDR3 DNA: TGCGCCAGCAGTGTTACAGGGGGAGGTACCCAGTACTTC; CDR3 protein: CASSVTGGGTQYF
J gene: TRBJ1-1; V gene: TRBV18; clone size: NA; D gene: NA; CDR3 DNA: TGTGCCAGCTCACAGTCTTCAGTGAGGACTGAAGCTTTCTTT; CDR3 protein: CASSQSSVRTEAFF
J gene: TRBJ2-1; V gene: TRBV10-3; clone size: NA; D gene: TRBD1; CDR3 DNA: TGTGCCTCGGACAAAGGGACAGGGTACAATGAGCAGTTCTTC; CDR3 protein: CASDKGTGYNEQFF
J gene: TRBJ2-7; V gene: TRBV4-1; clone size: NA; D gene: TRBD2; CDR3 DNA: TGCGCCAGCAGCCAAGATCAGCGGGGGGGCTCCTACGAGCAGTACTTC; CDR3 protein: CASSQDQRGGSYEQYF
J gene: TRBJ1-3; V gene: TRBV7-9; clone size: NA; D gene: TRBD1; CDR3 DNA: TGTGCCAGCAGGGAGGGACAGGAATCCGGAAACACCATATATTTT; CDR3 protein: CASREGQESGNTIYF
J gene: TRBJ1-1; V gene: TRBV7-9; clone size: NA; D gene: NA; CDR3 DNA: TGTGCCAGCAGACCTGGGGGGGACACTGAAGCTTTCTTT; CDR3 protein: CASRPGGDTEAFF
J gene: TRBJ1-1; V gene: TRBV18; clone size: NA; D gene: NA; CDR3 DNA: TGTGCCAGCTCACCACCCGCGGCGGGCTGGGCTTTCTTT; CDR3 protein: CASSPPAAGWAFF
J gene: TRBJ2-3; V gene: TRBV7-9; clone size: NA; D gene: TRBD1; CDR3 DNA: TGTGCCAGCAGCTGGGGACAGGGCCAAGGGGATACGCAGTATTTT; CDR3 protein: CASSWGQGQGDTQYF
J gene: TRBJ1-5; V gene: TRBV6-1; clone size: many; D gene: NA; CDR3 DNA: TGTGCCAGCAGTGAACTCGCAGGGAACAATCAGCCCCAGCATTTT; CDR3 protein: CASSELAGNNQPQHF
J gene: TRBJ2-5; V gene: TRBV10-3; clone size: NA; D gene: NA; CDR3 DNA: TGTGCCATCAGCCCCCAGATTCAAGAGACCCAGTACTTC; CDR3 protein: CAISPQIQETQYF
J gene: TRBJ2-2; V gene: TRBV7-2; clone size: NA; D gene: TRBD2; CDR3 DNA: TGTGCCAGCAGCTTAAACGGGGGGGCCGACACCGGGGAGCTGTTTTTT; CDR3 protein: CASSLNGGADTGELFF
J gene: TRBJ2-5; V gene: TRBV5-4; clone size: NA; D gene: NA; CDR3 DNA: TGTGCCAGCAGCCGCCACGGGTCGCAGTGGGAGACCCAGTACTTC; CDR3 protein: CASSRHGSQWETQYF
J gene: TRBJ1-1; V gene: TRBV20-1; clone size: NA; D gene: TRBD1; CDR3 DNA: TGCAGTGCTAGTTCCCCGACAGGGGTCGCTGAAGCTTTCTTT; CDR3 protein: CSASSPTGVAEAFF
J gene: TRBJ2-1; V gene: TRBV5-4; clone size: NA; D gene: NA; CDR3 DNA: TGTGCCAGCAGCACTATCTCGGGGGACAATGAGCAGTTCTTC; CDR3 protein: CASSTISGDNEQFF
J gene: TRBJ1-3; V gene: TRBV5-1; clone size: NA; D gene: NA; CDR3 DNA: TGCGCCAGCAGACCACTCCAGGACTCTGGAAACACCATATATTTT; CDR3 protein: CASRPLQDSGNTIYF
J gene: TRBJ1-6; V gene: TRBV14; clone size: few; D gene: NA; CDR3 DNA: TGTGCCAGCAGCCCTACTGGGGAGTCACCCCTCCACTTT; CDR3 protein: CASSPTGESPLHF
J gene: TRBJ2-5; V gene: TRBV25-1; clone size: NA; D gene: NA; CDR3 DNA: TGTGCCAGCAGTAACCCAGGGTTCCAAGAGACCCAGTACTTC; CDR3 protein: CASSNPGFQETQYF
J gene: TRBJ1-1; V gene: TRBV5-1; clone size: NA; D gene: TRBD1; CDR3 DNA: TGCGCCAGCAGCATAGGGACAGGTAGAAAAAACACTGAAGCTTTCTTT; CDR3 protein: CASSIGTGRKNTEAFF